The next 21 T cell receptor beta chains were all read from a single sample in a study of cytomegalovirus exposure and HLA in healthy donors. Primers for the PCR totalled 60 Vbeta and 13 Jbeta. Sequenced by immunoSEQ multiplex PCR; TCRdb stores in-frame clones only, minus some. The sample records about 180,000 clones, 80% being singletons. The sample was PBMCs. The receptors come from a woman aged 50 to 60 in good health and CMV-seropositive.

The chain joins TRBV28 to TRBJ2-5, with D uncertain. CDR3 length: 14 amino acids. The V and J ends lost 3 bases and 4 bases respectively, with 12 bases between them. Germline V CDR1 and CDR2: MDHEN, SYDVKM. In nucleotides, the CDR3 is TGTGCCAGCAGTTTCACCCTAAAACGAGAGACCCAGTACTTC. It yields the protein CASSFTLKRETQYF.

This CDR3 is CASKSRRLNEQFF. In nucleotides, the CDR3 is TGTGCCAGCAAATCTAGGAGGCTGAATGAGCAGTTCTTC. The gene calls are TRBV11-2 and TRBJ2-1, with a weak D call TRBD2 (5 bases). Germline V lookup: CDR1 SGHAT, CDR2 FQNNGV. The V end lost 7 bases, the J end lost 7 bases, and 14 bases lay between the germline ends. The CDR3 totals 13 residues.

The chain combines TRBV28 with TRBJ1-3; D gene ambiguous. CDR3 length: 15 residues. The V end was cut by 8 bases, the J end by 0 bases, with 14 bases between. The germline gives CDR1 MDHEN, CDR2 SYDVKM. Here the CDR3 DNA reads TGTGCCAGCGGAGGCTACCTCAGCTCTGGAAACACCATATATTTT. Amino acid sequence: CASGGYLSSGNTIYF.

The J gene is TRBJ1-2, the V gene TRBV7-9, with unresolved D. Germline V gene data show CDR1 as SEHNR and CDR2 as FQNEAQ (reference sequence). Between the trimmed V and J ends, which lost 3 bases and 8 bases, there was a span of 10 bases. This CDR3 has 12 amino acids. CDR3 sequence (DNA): TGTGCCAGCAGCTTTGGGGAGGAAGGCTACACCTTC. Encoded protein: CASSFGEEGYTF.

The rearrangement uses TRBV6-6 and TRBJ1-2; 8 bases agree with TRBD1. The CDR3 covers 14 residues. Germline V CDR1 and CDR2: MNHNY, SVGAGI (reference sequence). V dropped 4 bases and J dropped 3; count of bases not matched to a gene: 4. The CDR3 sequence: CASSFYRGDYGYTF. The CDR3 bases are TGTGCCAGCAGTTTCTACAGGGGGGACTATGGCTACACCTTC.

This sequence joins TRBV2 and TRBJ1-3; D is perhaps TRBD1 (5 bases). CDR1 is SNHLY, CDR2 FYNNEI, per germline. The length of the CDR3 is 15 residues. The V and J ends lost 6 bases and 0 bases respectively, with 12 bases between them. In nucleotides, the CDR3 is TGTGCCAGCAGGGTACAAAGGGGCTCTGGAAACACCATATATTTT. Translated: CASRVQRGSGNTIYF.

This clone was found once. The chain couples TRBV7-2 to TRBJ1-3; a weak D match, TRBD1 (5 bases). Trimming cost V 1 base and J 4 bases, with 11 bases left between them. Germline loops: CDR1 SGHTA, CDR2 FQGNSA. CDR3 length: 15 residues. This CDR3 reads CASSLGLGPGNTIYF. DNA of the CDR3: TGTGCCAGCAGCTTAGGTTTGGGGCCCGGAAACACCATATATTTT.

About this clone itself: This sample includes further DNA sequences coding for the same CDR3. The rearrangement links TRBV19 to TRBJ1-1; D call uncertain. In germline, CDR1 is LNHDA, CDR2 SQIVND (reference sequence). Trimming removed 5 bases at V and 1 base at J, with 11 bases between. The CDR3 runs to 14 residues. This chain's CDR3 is CASSLGRENTEAFF. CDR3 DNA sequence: TGTGCCAGTAGTTTAGGACGGGAGAACACTGAAGCTTTCTTT.

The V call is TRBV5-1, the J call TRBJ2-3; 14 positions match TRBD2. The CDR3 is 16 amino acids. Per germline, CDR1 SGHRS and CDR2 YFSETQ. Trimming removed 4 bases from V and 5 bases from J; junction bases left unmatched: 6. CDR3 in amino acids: CASSPPGLAGEDTQYF. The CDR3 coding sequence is TGCGCCAGCAGCCCTCCGGGACTAGCGGGAGAAGATACGCAGTATTTT. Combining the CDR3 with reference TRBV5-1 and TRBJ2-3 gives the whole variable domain KAGVTQTPRYLIKTRGQQVTLSCSPISGHRSVSWYQQTPGQGLQFLFEYFSETQRNKGNFPGRFSGRQFSNSRSEMNVSTLELGDSALYLCASSPPGLAGEDTQYFGPGTRLTVL.

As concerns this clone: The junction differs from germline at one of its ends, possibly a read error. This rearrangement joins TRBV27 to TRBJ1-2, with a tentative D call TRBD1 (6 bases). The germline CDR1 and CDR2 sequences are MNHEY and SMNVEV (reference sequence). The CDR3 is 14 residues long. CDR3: CASSLGPSTGHNIF. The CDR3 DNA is TGTGCCAGCAGTTTAGGCCCCTCTACAGGGCATAACATCTTC.

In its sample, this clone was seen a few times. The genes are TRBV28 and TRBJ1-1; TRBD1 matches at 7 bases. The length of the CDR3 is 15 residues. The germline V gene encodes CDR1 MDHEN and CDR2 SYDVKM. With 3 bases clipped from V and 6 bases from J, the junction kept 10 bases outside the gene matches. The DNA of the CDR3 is TGTGCCAGCAGTTTGCTGTCAGGGGGACAGTCTGAAGCTTTCTTT. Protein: CASSLLSGGQSEAFF.

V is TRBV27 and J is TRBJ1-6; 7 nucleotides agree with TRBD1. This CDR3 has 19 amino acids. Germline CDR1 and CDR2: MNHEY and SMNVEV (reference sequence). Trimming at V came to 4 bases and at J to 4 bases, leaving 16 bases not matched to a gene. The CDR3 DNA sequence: TGTGCCAGCAGTTCACTACCCGGGACAGCTAGTTTTTATAATTCACCCCTCCACTTT. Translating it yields CASSSLPGTASFYNSPLHF.

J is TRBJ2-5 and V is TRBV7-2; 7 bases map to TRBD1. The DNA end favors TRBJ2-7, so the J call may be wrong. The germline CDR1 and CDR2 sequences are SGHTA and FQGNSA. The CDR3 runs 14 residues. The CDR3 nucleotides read TGTGCCAGCAGCACGGGACAGATGCGCCACGAGCAGTACTTC. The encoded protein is CASSTGQMRHEQYF.

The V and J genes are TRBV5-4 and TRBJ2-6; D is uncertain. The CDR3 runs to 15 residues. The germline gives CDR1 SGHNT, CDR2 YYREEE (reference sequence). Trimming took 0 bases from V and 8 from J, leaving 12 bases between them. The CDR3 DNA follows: TGTGCCAGCAGCTTGGCTTCAGGTGGAACCAACGTCCTGACTTTC. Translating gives CASSLASGGTNVLTF. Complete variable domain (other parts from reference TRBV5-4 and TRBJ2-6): ETGVTQSPTHLIKTRGQQVTLRCSSQSGHNTVSWYQQALGQGPQFIFQYYREEENGRGNFPPRFSGLQFPNYSSELNVNALELDDSALYLCASSLASGGTNVLTFGAGSRLTVL.

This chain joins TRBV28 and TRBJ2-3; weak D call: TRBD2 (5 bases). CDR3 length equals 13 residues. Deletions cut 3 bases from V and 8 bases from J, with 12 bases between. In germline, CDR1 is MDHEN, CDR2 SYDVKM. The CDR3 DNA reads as TGTGCCAGCAGTTTGTCGGGGTCGGTTACGCAGTATTTT. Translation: CASSLSGSVTQYF.

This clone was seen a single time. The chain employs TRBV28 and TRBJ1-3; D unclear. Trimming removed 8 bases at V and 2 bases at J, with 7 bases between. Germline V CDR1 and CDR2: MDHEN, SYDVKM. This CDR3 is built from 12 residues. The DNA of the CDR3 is TGTGCCAGCGGCGGGGCTGGAAACACCATATATTTT. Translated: CASGGAGNTIYF.

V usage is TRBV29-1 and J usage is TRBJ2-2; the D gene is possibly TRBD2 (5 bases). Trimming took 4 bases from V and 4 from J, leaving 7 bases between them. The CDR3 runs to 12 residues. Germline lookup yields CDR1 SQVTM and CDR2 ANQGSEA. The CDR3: CSVAEGTGELFF. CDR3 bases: TGCAGCGTTGCCGAGGGCACCGGGGAGCTGTTTTTT.

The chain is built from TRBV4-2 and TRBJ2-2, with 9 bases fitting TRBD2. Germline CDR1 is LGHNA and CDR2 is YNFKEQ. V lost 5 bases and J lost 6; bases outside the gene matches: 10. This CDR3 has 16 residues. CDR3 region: CASSGAGAGGPGELFF. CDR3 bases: TGTGCCAGCAGCGGCGCAGGGGCGGGGGGGCCCGGGGAGCTGTTTTTT.

The CDR3 sequence is CASKIAGLSGELFF. CDR3 DNA: TGTGCCAGCAAAATAGCAGGGCTTTCGGGGGAGCTGTTTTTT. This rearrangement joins TRBV6-6 to TRBJ2-2; D is perhaps TRBD1 (5 bases). The CDR3 runs to 14 residues. The V end lost 7 bases, the J end lost 8 bases, and 17 bases lay between the germline ends. The germline V gene has CDR1 MNHNY and CDR2 SVGAGI (reference sequence).

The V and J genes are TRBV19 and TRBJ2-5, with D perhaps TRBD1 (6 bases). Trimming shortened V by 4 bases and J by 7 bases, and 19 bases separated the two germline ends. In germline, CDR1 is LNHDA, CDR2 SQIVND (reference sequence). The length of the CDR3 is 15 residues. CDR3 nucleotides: TGTGCCAGTAGTACCCGGGACATTCGGTCTTCGACCCAGTACTTC. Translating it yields CASSTRDIRSSTQYF.

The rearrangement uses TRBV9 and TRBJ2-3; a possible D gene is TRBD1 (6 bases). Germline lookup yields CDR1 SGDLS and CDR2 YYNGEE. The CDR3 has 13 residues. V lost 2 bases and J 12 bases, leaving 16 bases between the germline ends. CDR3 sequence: CASSVVGQTLQYF. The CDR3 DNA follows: TGTGCCAGCAGCGTCGTCGGACAGACTCTACAGTATTTT.